This section outlines one T cell receptor (beta chain) sequence together with its context. The data belong to a study of Graves' ophthalmopathy and Graves' hyperthyroidism. Fresh peripheral blood, 10 ml, was the PBMC source. The CDR3 runs to 14 residues. Trimming took 4 bases from V and 5 from J, leaving 11 bases between them. Germline CDR1 and CDR2: SGHDN and FVKESK. The TCR beta CDR3 regions underwent amplification from RNA transcripts. The first round was an RT-PCR with HTBI primers, and the second round was a multiplex PCR. TCRdb reprocessed the multiplex PCR reads via MiXCR and lists one record per CDR3 protein. The repertoire holds almost 750,000 distinct CDR3 sequences, with 35% to 50% as singletons.

The sequenced sample was peripheral blood. J is TRBJ2-2 and V is TRBV14, with no clear D. The TCR originated in an adult man with Graves' ophthalmopathy. The CDR3: CASSPDGWTGELFF. In DNA, the CDR3 is TGTGCCAGCAGCCCCGACGGGTGGACCGGGGAGCTGTTTTTT.